This T cell receptor (beta chain) is from a study of cytomegalovirus exposure and HLA in healthy donors. Study-level points and caveats: In most subjects, TCR beta sequences reportedly gave accurate predictions of HLA-A and HLA-B alleles.

In regard to this clone: Its cognate antigen is unknown.

V was shortened by 5 bases and J by 3 bases, with 18 bases between the two germline ends. The CDR3 extends over 16 amino acids. Germline assignment: CDR1 SGHVS and CDR2 FNYEAQ. With 60 Vbeta and 13 Jbeta primers, the PCR was carried out. The method was immunoSEQ multiplex PCR; TCRdb's version includes in-frame clones alone and lacks a portion of them. The sample lists about 73,000 clones, roughly two thirds occurring once. The TCR sequence derives from a woman aged 50 to 60 in good health and CMV-seropositive. The specimen was PBMCs. V usage is TRBV7-6 and J usage is TRBJ2-3; D is unclear. The CDR3 spells CASSRKNLDRTDTQYF. The CDR3 DNA follows: TGTGCCAGCAGCCGAAAAAATCTAGATAGGACAGATACGCAGTATTTT.